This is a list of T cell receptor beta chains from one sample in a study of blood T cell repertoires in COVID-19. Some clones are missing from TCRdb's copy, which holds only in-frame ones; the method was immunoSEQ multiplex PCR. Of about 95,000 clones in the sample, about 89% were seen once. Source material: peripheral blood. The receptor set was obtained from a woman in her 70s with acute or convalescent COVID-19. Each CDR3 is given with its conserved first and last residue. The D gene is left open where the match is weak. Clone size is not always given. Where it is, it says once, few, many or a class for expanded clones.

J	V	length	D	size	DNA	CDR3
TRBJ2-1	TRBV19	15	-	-	TGTGCCAGTAGTATAGGACAGCGCTCCTACAATGAGCAGTTCTTC	CASSIGQRSYNEQFF
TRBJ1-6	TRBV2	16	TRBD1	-	TGTGCCAGCAGTAAAATTCAGGGGGGCTATAATTCACCCCTCCACTTT	CASSKIQGGYNSPLHF
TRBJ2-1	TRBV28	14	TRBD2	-	TGTGCCAGCAGTTTAGCGGGAGAGTACAATGAGCAGTTCTTC	CASSLAGEYNEQFF
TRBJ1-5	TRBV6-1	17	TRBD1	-	TGTGCCAGCAGGGAAGGACAGGGTGCCGCATCCAATCAGCCCCAGCATTTT	CASREGQGAASNQPQHF
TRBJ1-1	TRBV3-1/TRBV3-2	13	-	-	TGTGCCAGCAGCGGACAGATGAACACTGAAGCTTTCTTT	CASSGQMNTEAFF
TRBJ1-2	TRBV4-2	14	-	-	TGTGCCAGCAGCCAAGATACAGGGAACTATGGCTACACCTTC	CASSQDTGNYGYTF
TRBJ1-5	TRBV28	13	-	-	TGTGCCAGCAGTCCACCCGGGAGGCAGCCCCAGCATTTT	CASSPPGRQPQHF
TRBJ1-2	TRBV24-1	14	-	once	TGTGCCACCACTCACCGCCCCGGGAACTATGGCTACACCTTC	CATTHRPGNYGYTF
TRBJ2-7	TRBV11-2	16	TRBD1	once	TGTGCCAGCAGCATCCTTCCGACAGGGGGTTACTACGAGCAGTACTTC	CASSILPTGGYYEQYF
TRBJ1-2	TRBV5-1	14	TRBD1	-	TGCGCCAGCAGCCCGGGACAGACCCTCTATGGCTACACCTTC	CASSPGQTLYGYTF
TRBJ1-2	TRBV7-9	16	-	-	TGTGCCAGCAGCTTAAGAACAGGCCAAGCTAACTATGGCTACACCTTC	CASSLRTGQANYGYTF
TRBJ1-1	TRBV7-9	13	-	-	TGTGCCAGCAGCTCACAGGGACACACTGAAGCTTTCTTT	CASSSQGHTEAFF
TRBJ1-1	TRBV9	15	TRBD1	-	TGTGCCAGCAGCGGCGGACAGGGAATGAACACTGAAGCTTTCTTT	CASSGGQGMNTEAFF
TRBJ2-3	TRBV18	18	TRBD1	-	TGTGCCAGCTCACCACCGAGTCTAGGACAGGGGGCCCCAGATACGCAGTATTTT	CASSPPSLGQGAPDTQYF
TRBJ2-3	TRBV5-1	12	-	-	TGCGCCAGCAGCGGCCGCACAGATACGCAGTATTTT	CASSGRTDTQYF
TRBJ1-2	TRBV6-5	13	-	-	TGTGCCAGCAGGCCCAGGGCGGACTATGGCTACACCTTC	CASRPRADYGYTF
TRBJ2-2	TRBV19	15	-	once	TGTGCCAGTAGTATAACGACTAGAGGAACCGGGGAGCTGTTTTTT	CASSITTRGTGELFF
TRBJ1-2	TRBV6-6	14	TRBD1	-	TGTGCCAGCAGGCGACAGGGGAATGAGCATGGCTACACCTTC	CASRRQGNEHGYTF
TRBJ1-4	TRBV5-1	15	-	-	TGCGCCAGCAGCACCGAAGGAAGAGGTAATGAAAAACTGTTTTTT	CASSTEGRGNEKLFF
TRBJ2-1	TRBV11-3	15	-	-	TGTGCCAGCAGCCCTGGGACTGGAATCTACAATGAGCAGTTCTTC	CASSPGTGIYNEQFF
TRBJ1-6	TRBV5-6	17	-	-	TGTGCCAGCAGCCTGGGGACCGCGGGCTCCTATAATTCACCCCTCCACTTT	CASSLGTAGSYNSPLHF
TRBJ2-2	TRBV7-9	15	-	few	TGTGCCAGCAGCTTAGGTCAGGTCCTGACCGGGGAGCTGTTTTTT	CASSLGQVLTGELFF
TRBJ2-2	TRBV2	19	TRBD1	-	TGTGCCAGCGATAAACCGGGACAGGGGGTTTCTAGCCATCCCGGGGAGCTGTTTTTT	CASDKPGQGVSSHPGELFF
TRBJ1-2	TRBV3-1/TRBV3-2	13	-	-	TGTGCCAGCAGCGCGCCATGGGCCTATGGCTACACCTTC	CASSAPWAYGYTF
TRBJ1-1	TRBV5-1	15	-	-	TGCGCCAGCAGCACTACCCAGGGCCTACACTCTGAAGCTTTCTTT	CASSTTQGLHSEAFF
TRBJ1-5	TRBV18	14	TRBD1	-	TGTGCCAGCTCACCACCTTCAGGGACAGGGCCCCAGCATTTT	CASSPPSGTGPQHF
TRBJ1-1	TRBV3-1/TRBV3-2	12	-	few	TGTGCCAGCAGCCAAGAAACGGCTGAAGCTTTCTTT	CASSQETAEAFF
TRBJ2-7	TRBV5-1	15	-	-	TGCGCCAGCAGCTTGGTGGACAGCTCTAAATACGAGCAGTACTTC	CASSLVDSSKYEQYF
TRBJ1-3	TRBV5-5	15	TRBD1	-	TGTGCCAGCAGCTTGGGACAGGGCGCCGGAAACACCATATATTTT	CASSLGQGAGNTIYF
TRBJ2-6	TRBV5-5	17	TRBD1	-	TGTGCCAGCAGCTTCGGACAGGGGAACTCTGGGGCCAACGTCCTGACTTTC	CASSFGQGNSGANVLTF
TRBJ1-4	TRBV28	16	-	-	TGTGCCAGCAGTACCGGCGGGGCAGGGAGTAATGAAAAACTGTTTTTT	CASSTGGAGSNEKLFF
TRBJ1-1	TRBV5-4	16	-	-	TGTGCCAGCAGCAGGGCGGGGGGAAATGTGAACACTGAAGCTTTCTTT	CASSRAGGNVNTEAFF
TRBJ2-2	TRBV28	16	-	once	TGTGCCAGCAGCCCCCTCCAGAGGCCGATCACCGGGGAGCTGTTTTTT	CASSPLQRPITGELFF
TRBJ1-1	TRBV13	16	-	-	TGTGCCAGCAGGTCTTACAGGGTCTATGATGGCACTGAAGCTTTCTTT	CASRSYRVYDGTEAFF
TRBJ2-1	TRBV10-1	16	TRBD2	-	TGCGCCCAACGGGGGGGAGCGGGACCCAACTACAATGAGCAGTTCTTC	CAQRGGAGPNYNEQFF
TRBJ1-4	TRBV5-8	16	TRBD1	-	TGTGCCAGCAGTCGCACAGGGGGCGGAGGGAGTGAAAAACTGTTTTTT	CASSRTGGGGSEKLFF
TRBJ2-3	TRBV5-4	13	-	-	TGTGCCAGCAGCTTGTCTAGCACAGATACGCAGTATTTT	CASSLSSTDTQYF
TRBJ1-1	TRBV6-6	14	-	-	TGTGCCAGCAGTGCCACGGACAGTAACACTGAAGCTTTCTTT	CASSATDSNTEAFF
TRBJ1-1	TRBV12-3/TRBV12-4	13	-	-	TGTGCCAGCAGTTTACTCAGGGACACTGAAGCTTTCTTT	CASSLLRDTEAFF
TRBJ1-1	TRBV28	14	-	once	TGTGCCAGCAGTTTCGCACGCGGAATCGCTGAAGCTTTCTTT	CASSFARGIAEAFF
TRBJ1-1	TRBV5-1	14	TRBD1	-	TGCGCCAGCAAGGGGATCTTGACAGGGACTGAAGCTTTCTTT	CASKGILTGTEAFF
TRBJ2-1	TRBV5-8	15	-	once	TGTGCCAGCAGCTTGCGACTAGTTCCCTACAATGAGCAGTTCTTC	CASSLRLVPYNEQFF
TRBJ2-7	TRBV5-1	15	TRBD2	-	TGCGCCAGCAGCAGGGAGCTAGCGGGGGCCTACGAGCAGTACTTC	CASSRELAGAYEQYF
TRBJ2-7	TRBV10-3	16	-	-	TGTGCCATCAGTCAAAATCCCGGCCAGGGCGAGATCGAGCAGTACTTC	CAISQNPGQGEIEQYF
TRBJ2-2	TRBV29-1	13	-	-	TGCAGCGTTGGACTCGGGGGCACCGGGGAGCTGTTTTTT	CSVGLGGTGELFF
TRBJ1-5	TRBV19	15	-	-	TGTGCCAGTAGTATAGGACGGGAGCGCAATCAGCCCCAGCATTTT	CASSIGRERNQPQHF
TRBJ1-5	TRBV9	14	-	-	TGTGCCAGCAGCGCAGACAGTTACTCTCAGCCCCAGCATTTT	CASSADSYSQPQHF
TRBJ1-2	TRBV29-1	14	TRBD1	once	TGCAGCGTCCCCGCCGAGGGACAGGGGAACGGCTACACCTTC	CSVPAEGQGNGYTF
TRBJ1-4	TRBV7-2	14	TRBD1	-	TGTGCCAGCAGCCCGGGACAGGGCAATGAAAAACTGTTTTTT	CASSPGQGNEKLFF
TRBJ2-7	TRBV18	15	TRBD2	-	TGTGCCAGCTCACCCTATACTAGCGGGAGCTACGAGCAGTACTTC	CASSPYTSGSYEQYF
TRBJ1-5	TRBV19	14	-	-	TGTGCCACTAAGGTGGCGGCCGGCAATCAGCCCCAGCATTTT	CATKVAAGNQPQHF
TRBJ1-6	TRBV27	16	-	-	TGTGCCAGCAGTTTAGACGGGGCAGGGGCTAATTCACCCCTCCACTTT	CASSLDGAGANSPLHF
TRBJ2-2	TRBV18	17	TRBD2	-	TGTGCCAGCTCAAGTCTCGGCGGGGGGACGAACACCGGGGAGCTGTTTTTT	CASSSLGGGTNTGELFF